What follows are 27 T cell receptor beta chains derived from one specimen sequenced in a study of blood T cells in healthy people across ages (dated by TCRdb to 2014 to 2015). Library generation was performed with 5' RACE. Sequencer: Illumina HiSeq 2500. The second PCR ran for about 6 to 11 cycles and used a J-beta primer mix along with a sample-barcoded 5' primer. Through fastp at Q25 and MiXCR, TCRdb rebuilt clones from the public reads, retaining in-frame beta chains. Each entry merges the rows of one CDR3 protein and shows their most common DNA and genes. The sample table lists 1.5 million to 2 million distinct CDR3 sequences, roughly 27% of them with a count of one. 7.7% of the sample is in the top ten clones. The material sequenced was blood. The receptors come from a woman between 25 and 40 years old in good health.

The chain joins TRBV11-2 to TRBJ1-2; the D is unclear. CDR3 size: 14 residues. Trimming took off 3 bases at V and 4 bases at J, with 12 bases between the two ends. CDR1 and CDR2 from the germline V gene are SGHAT and FQNNGV. The CDR3 sequence: CASSLDGRPYGYTF. CDR3 sequence (DNA): TGTGCCAGCAGCTTGGACGGAAGACCCTATGGCTACACCTTC.

This clonotype was detected many times. The chain joins TRBV28 to TRBJ2-1; a possible D gene is TRBD2 (6 bases). Germline lookup yields CDR1 MDHEN and CDR2 SYDVKM. CDR3 length: 14 residues. V was shortened by 3 bases and J by 10 bases, with 16 bases between the two germline ends. The CDR3, as DNA: TGTGCCAGCAGTTTGGGGGGAGCGGCTATGGAGCAGTTCTTC. It is translated as CASSLGGAAMEQFF.

V usage is TRBV6-5 and J usage is TRBJ1-1, with TRBD1 matching over 9 bases. The CDR3 extends over 15 amino acids. The germline V gene encodes CDR1 MNHEY and CDR2 SVGAGI. V trimming: 6 bases; J trimming: 1 base; junction bases outside the gene matches: 6. CDR3 loop: CASRADRGQNTEAFF. As DNA, the CDR3 is TGTGCCAGCAGGGCGGACAGGGGACAGAACACTGAAGCTTTCTTT.

This clonotype has a single count. The CDR3 DNA reads as TGTGCCAGCAGTTTCCAAGGGTTCGGGGATGGGCAGTTCTTC. Amino acids: CASSFQGFGDGQFF. This sequence joins TRBV12-3 or TRBV12-4 and TRBJ2-1; D possibly corresponds to TRBD2 (5 bases). The V end lost 3 bases, the J end lost 12 bases, and 18 bases lay between the germline ends. The CDR3 length is 14 residues.

In its sample, this clonotype was seen many times. The chain uses TRBV20-1 and TRBJ2-3, with 11 bases aligning to TRBD2. V gave up 6 bases and J gave up 0 bases; unmatched junction bases: 5. Germline V gene data show CDR1 as DFQATT and CDR2 as SNEGSKA (reference sequence). The CDR3 consists of 15 residues. This chain's CDR3 is CSAETSGASTDTQYF. The CDR3 DNA reads as TGCAGTGCCGAGACTAGCGGGGCTAGCACAGATACGCAGTATTTT.

This clonotype showed up many times. This chain links TRBV20-1 with TRBJ2-1; 10 bases are a match to TRBD2. This CDR3 region has 16 residues. The J segment lost 7 bases and the V segment lost 0 bases, leaving 9 bases of the junction unmatched. The germline V gene has CDR1 DFQATT and CDR2 SNEGSKA (reference sequence). CDR3 coding DNA: TGCAGTGCTAGAGATCGTCTCGGACTAGCGGTGAATGAGCAGTTCTTC. Translated: CSARDRLGLAVNEQFF.

This rearrangement joins TRBV4-1 to TRBJ2-2, with 12 nucleotides matching TRBD2. Trimming cost V 1 base and J 6 bases; bases outside gene matches: 9. The CDR3 contains 18 residues. The V gene's germline CDR1 is MGHRA and CDR2 YSYEKL. The CDR3 protein is CASSQVNGGLAGSGELFF. As DNA, the CDR3 is TGCGCCAGCAGCCAAGTGAATGGAGGACTAGCGGGATCCGGGGAGCTGTTTTTT.

This clonotype was counted between two and nine times. CDR3 region: CSEASDRGIVGTQYF. CDR3 coding DNA: TGCAGCGAAGCATCGGACAGGGGAATCGTAGGGACCCAGTACTTC. The chain recombines TRBV29-1 with TRBJ2-5; 9 bases align to TRBD1. V was pared by 7 bases and J by 7 bases, with 16 bases of the junction left unmatched. Germline values: CDR1 SQVTM, CDR2 ANQGSEA. CDR3 length: 15 amino acids.

This clonotype was counted a few times. The chain uses TRBV20-1 and TRBJ2-2; D perhaps matches TRBD2 (5 bases). V shed 6 bases and J shed 6 bases, with 20 bases lying between them. Germline values: CDR1 DFQATT, CDR2 SNEGSKA (reference sequence). This CDR3 is built from 15 residues. The CDR3 loop reads CSALGPGMSAGELFF. DNA of the CDR3: TGCAGTGCCCTGGGCCCGGGGATGAGTGCCGGGGAGCTGTTTTTT.

The rearrangement links TRBV6-5 to TRBJ2-5, with 7 nucleotides matching TRBD1. The ends lost 3 bases at V and 5 bases at J; junction bases unmatched: 9. CDR1 is MNHEY, CDR2 SVGAGI, per germline. CDR3 length: 15 amino acids. The CDR3 protein is CASSYGRGGRETQYF. The CDR3 DNA follows: TGTGCCAGCAGTTATGGAAGAGGGGGCCGCGAGACCCAGTACTTC.

In this sample, this clonotype turned up many times. The chain combines TRBV29-1 with TRBJ1-1; 8 positions match TRBD1. Looked up from germline, CDR1 is SQVTM and CDR2 is ANQGSEA. This CDR3 has 14 residues. After removal of 7 bases from V and 3 bases from J, the junction contained 10 bases not matched to a gene. CDR3 region: CSGDKQGVDTEAFF. DNA for the CDR3: TGCAGCGGGGACAAACAGGGGGTCGACACTGAAGCTTTCTTT.

The chain has TRBV7-9 and TRBJ2-1; possible D gene TRBD2, 5 bases. Germline V gene data show CDR1 as SEHNR and CDR2 as FQNEAQ (reference sequence). Deletions cut 0 bases from V and 9 bases from J, with 15 bases between. This CDR3 has 15 amino acids. CDR3 sequence: CASSLALVGESEQFF. The DNA for the CDR3 is TGTGCCAGCAGCTTAGCGTTGGTCGGGGAGTCTGAGCAGTTCTTC.

Regarding this clonotype: A much larger clone lies a single base off, so this may be a read error. The rearrangement links TRBV7-2 to TRBJ2-1, with no clear D. There are 15 residues in the CDR3. Trimming stripped 1 base from V and 0 bases from J, with 7 bases between. The germline gives CDR1 SGHTA, CDR2 FQGNSA. CDR3 nucleotide sequence: TGTGCCAGCAGCTTAGAAGTCCGCTCCTACAATGAGCAGTTCTTC. Translation gives CASSLEVRSYNEQFF.

This clonotype was counted ten times or more. J is TRBJ2-7 and V is TRBV29-1; no firm D call. Germline V CDR1 and CDR2: SQVTM, ANQGSEA. Trimming left V 7 bases short and J 6 bases short, with 7 bases between. CDR3 length equals 9 residues. CDR3 region: CSGGSEQYF. The CDR3 nucleotides read TGCAGCGGAGGATCCGAGCAGTACTTC.

The chain employs TRBV27 and TRBJ1-6; weak D call: TRBD1 (5 bases). V lost 5 bases and J 5 bases, leaving 16 bases between the germline ends. The CDR3 is 16 amino acids. Germline V gives CDR1 MNHEY, CDR2 SMNVEV (reference sequence). The CDR3 loop is CASSTLTGANNSPLHF. The CDR3 bases are TGTGCCAGCAGTACCCTCACCGGGGCCAATAATTCACCCCTCCACTTT.

There are many counts of this clonotype. The chain carries TRBV29-1 and TRBJ2-1, with 7 bases aligning to TRBD1. Germline V lookup: CDR1 SQVTM, CDR2 ANQGSEA. The CDR3 sequence is 14 residues long. V shed 6 bases, J shed 1 base, and the junction held 6 bases outside the gene matches. The CDR3 nucleotides read TGCAGCGTCGGTCGGACAGGATCCTACAATGAGCAGTTCTTC. This gives the protein CSVGRTGSYNEQFF.

The rearrangement uses TRBV6-2 or TRBV6-3 and TRBJ2-1; D unresolved. CDR3 size: 12 residues. V was trimmed by 2 bases and J by 13 bases, leaving 12 bases between them. The germline CDR1 and CDR2 sequences are MNHEY and SVGEGT. The CDR3 spells CASSYGKPEQFF. CDR3 coding DNA: TGTGCCAGCAGTTACGGTAAACCGGAACAGTTCTTC.

The rearrangement joins TRBV20-1 to TRBJ2-1; weak D call: TRBD2 (5 bases). The J call may be mistaken, given a closer DNA end match to TRBJ2-7. CDR1 is DFQATT, CDR2 SNEGSKA, per germline (reference sequence). CDR3 size: 14 residues. The CDR3 here is CSAPTAVSYNEQYF. CDR3 DNA: TGCAGTGCTCCCACAGCGGTCTCCTACAATGAGCAGTACTTC.

In regard to this clonotype: An end of the junction does not agree with germline; a read error may underlie this. The J gene is TRBJ1-1, the V gene TRBV29-1, with D maybe TRBD1 (5 bases). The CDR3 is 11 amino acids. Germline V CDR1 and CDR2: SQVTM, ANQGSEA. The CDR3: CSVAGNAEAFF. In nucleotides, the CDR3 is TGCAGCGTTGCAGGGAACGCTGAAGCTTTCTTT.

V usage is TRBV7-2 and J usage is TRBJ2-2; D call uncertain. The germline V and J ends were trimmed by 6 bases and 5 bases, with 13 bases remaining between them. Per the germline V gene, CDR1 is SGHTA and CDR2 is FQGNSA. There are 14 residues in the CDR3. DNA for the CDR3: TGTGCCAGCAGTTCTCTCCAGCTTACCGGGGAGCTGTTTTTT. This sequence encodes CASSSLQLTGELFF.

This clonotype came up a few times. The chain employs TRBV14 and TRBJ1-1; 7 bases match TRBD1. V was clipped by 5 bases and J by 5 bases; unmatched bases: 11. The CDR3 has 15 residues. Germline loops: CDR1 SGHDN, CDR2 FVKESK. For the CDR3, the DNA is TGTGCCAGCAGCTACCACAGGGGTGCGGGGACTGAAGCTTTCTTT. This sequence encodes CASSYHRGAGTEAFF.

A few counts support this clonotype. The chain is built from TRBV7-9 and TRBJ1-1; maybe TRBD1 (6 bases). Germline-derived CDR1 and CDR2 are SEHNR and FQNEAQ (reference sequence). The ends were cut back, 4 bases at V and 6 bases at J, with 21 bases in the middle. The CDR3 is 16 residues long. DNA for the CDR3: TGTGCCAGCAGCTCAAGTCAGCAATTTCGGGGGCCTGAAGCTTTCTTT. Protein product: CASSSSQQFRGPEAFF.

The V call is TRBV10-3, the J call TRBJ2-5, with 8 positions matching TRBD1. The assigned J gene may be wrong: the sequence end matches TRBJ2-7 better. This CDR3 spans 15 amino acids. Per germline, CDR1 ENHRY and CDR2 SYGVKD. The CDR3 sequence is CAISWGDRTSYEQYF. The CDR3 coding sequence is TGTGCCATCAGCTGGGGGGACAGGACTTCCTACGAGCAGTACTTC.

There are a few counts of this clonotype. The chain employs TRBV11-2 and TRBJ1-2; the D is unclear. Deletions cut 7 bases from V and 5 bases from J, with 17 bases between. Germline V gives CDR1 SGHAT, CDR2 FQNNGV. The CDR3 loop spans 14 amino acids. CDR3 sequence: CASTQLPEEYGYTF. The CDR3, as DNA: TGTGCCAGCACCCAACTCCCGGAGGAGTATGGCTACACCTTC.

With regard to this clonotype: An end of the junction differs from the germline gene, which may be a read error. The chain has TRBV5-1 and TRBJ1-2; possibly TRBD1 for D (5 bases). CDR1 is SGHRS and CDR2 is YFSETQ in the germline V gene. CDR3 length equals 13 residues. CDR3 coding DNA: TGCGGCAGCAGCGGGGACGGAGTAGATGGCTACACCTTC. Encoded protein: CGSSGDGVDGYTF. The whole variable domain, filled in from reference TRBV5-1 and TRBJ1-2, reads KAGVTQTPRYLIKTRGQQVTLSCSPISGHRSVSWYQQTPGQGLQFLFEYFSETQRNKGNFPGRFSGRQFSNSRSEMNVSTLELGDSALYLCGSSGDGVDGYTFGSGTRLTVV.

Comments on this clonotype: At one of its ends the junction is not consistent with the germline gene, which may arise from a read error. The rearrangement joins TRBV30 to TRBJ1-4, with a tentative D call TRBD1 (5 bases). Per the germline V gene, CDR1 is GTSNPN and CDR2 is SVGIG (reference sequence). The CDR3 is 14 amino acids. This chain's CDR3 is CVWGLRGFNEKLFF. For the CDR3, the DNA is TGTGTCTGGGGCCTGAGGGGATTTAATGAAAAACTGTTTTTT.

This chain joins TRBV7-2 and TRBJ2-7; D unresolved. V gave up 2 bases and J gave up 0 bases, with 14 bases separating them. The CDR3 consists of 16 residues. In germline, CDR1 is SGHTA, CDR2 FQGNSA. CDR3 nucleotide sequence: TGTGCCAGCAGCTTAAAACTATTCCAGAGCTCCTACGAGCAGTACTTC. Amino acids: CASSLKLFQSSYEQYF. The whole variable domain, remainder taken from reference TRBV7-2 and TRBJ2-7, is GAGVSQSPSNKVTEKGKDVELRCDPISGHTALYWYRQSLGQGLEFLIYFQGNSAPDKSGLPSDRFSAERTGGSVSTLTIQRTQQEDSAVYLCASSLKLFQSSYEQYFGPGTRLTVT.